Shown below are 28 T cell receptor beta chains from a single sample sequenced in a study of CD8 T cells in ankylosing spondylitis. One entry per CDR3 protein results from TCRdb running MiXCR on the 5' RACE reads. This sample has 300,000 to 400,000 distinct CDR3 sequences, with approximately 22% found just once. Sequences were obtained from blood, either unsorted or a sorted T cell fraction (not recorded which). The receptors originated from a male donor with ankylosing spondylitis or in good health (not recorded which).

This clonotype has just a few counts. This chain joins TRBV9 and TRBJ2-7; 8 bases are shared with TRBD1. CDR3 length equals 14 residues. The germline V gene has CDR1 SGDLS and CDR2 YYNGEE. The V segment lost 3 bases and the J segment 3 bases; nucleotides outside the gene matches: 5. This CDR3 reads CASSATGADYEQYF. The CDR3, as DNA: TGTGCCAGCAGCGCGACAGGGGCGGACTACGAGCAGTACTTC. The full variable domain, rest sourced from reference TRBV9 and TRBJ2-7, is DSGVTQTPKHLITATGQRVTLRCSPRSGDLSVYWYQQSLDQGLQFLIQYYNGEERAKGNILERFSAQQFPDLHSELNLSSLELGDSALYFCASSATGADYEQYFGPGTRLTVT.

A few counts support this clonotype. CDR3 region: CASRPGGFGELFF. CDR3 in DNA: TGTGCCAGCAGGCCTGGGGGGTTCGGGGAGCTGTTTTTT. The chain combines TRBV12-3 or TRBV12-4 with TRBJ2-2; D is perhaps TRBD2 (6 bases). The CDR3 loop spans 13 amino acids. Trimming cost V 6 bases and J 7 bases, with 12 bases left between them.

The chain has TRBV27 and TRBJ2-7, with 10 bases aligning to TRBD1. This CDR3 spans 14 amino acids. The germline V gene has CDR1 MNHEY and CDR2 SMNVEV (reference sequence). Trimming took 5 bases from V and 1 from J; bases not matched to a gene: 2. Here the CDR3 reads CASSAGQGSYEQYF. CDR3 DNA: TGTGCCAGCAGTGCGGGACAGGGGTCCTACGAGCAGTACTTC.

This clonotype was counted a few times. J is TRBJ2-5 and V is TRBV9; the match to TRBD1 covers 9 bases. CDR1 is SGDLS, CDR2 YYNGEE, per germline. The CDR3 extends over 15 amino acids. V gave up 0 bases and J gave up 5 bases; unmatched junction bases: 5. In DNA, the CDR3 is TGTGCCAGCAGCGTAGTGACAGGGGGTTCGGAGACCCAGTACTTC. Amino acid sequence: CASSVVTGGSETQYF. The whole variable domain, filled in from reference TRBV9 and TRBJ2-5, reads DSGVTQTPKHLITATGQRVTLRCSPRSGDLSVYWYQQSLDQGLQFLIQYYNGEERAKGNILERFSAQQFPDLHSELNLSSLELGDSALYFCASSVVTGGSETQYFGPGTRLLVL.

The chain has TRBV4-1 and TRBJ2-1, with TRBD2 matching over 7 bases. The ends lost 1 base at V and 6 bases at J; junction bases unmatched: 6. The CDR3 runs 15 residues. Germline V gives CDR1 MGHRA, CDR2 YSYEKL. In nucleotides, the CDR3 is TGCGCCAGCAGCCAAGCTGGCGGGAGCGGCAATGAGCAGTTCTTC. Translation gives CASSQAGGSGNEQFF.

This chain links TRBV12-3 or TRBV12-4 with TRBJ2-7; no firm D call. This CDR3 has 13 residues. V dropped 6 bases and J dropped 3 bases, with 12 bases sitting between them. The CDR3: CASSPTIIYEQYF. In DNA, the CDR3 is TGTGCCAGCAGCCCGACCATTATCTACGAGCAGTACTTC.

In DNA, the CDR3 is TGTGCCAGCAGTACGACAGAGAGACAAGAGACCCAGTACTTC. It yields the protein CASSTTERQETQYF. The chain links TRBV12-3 or TRBV12-4 to TRBJ2-5; the D gene is possibly TRBD1 (5 bases). This CDR3 contains 14 residues. Trimming pared 5 bases from V and 2 bases from J, leaving 12 bases between.

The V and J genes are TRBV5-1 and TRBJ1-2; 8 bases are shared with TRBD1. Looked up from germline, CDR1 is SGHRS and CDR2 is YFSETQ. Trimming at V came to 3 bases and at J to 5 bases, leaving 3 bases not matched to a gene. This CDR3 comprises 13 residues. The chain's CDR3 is CASSSDRAYGYTF. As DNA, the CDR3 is TGCGCCAGCAGCTCGGACAGGGCATATGGCTACACCTTC.

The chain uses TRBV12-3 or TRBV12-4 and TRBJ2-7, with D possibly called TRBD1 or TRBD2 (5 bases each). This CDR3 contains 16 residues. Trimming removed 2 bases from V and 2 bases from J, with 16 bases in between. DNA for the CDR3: TGTGCCAGCAGTTTACCCTCCGGGGCAACAACCTACGAGCAGTACTTC. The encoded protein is CASSLPSGATTYEQYF.

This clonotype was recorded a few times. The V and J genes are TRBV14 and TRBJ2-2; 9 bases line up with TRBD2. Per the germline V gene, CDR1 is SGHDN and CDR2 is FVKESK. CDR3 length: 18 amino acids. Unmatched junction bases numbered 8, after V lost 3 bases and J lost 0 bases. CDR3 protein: CASSQRRGGAANTGELFF. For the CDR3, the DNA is TGTGCCAGCAGCCAGAGACGCGGGGGGGCCGCGAACACCGGGGAGCTGTTTTTT.

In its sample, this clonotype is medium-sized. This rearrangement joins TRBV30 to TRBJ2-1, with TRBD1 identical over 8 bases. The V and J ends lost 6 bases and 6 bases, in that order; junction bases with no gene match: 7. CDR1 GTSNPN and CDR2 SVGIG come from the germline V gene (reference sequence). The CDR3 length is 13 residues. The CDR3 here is CACGTGNSNEQFF. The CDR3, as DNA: TGTGCCTGCGGGACAGGCAACTCCAATGAGCAGTTCTTC. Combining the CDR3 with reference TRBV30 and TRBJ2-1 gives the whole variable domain SQTIHQWPATLVQPVGSPLSLECTVEGTSNPNLYWYRQAAGRGLQLLFYSVGIGQISSEVPQNLSASRPQDRQFILSSKKLLLSDSGFYLCACGTGNSNEQFFGPGTRLTVL.

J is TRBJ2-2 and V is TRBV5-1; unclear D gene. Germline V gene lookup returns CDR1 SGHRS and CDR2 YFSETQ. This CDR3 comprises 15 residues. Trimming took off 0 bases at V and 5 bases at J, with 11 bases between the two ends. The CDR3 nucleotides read TGCGCCAGCAGCTTGGTCTGGGAAGGTACCGGGGAGCTGTTTTTT. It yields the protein CASSLVWEGTGELFF.

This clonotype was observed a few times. Written as DNA, the CDR3 is TGTGCCAGCAGCCAAGGCGGGATCCAGGATACGCAGTATTTT. Protein sequence: CASSQGGIQDTQYF. The rearrangement uses TRBV4-2 and TRBJ2-3, with D perhaps matching TRBD2 (6 bases). Deletions cut 1 base from V and 6 bases from J, with 11 bases between. This CDR3 is 14 amino acids long. The germline V gene encodes CDR1 LGHNA and CDR2 YNFKEQ.

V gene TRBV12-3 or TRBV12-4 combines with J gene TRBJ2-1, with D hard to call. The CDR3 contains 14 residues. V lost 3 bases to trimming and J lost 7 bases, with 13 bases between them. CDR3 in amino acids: CASSLGSLGNEQFF. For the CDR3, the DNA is TGTGCCAGCAGTTTGGGGTCCTTGGGGAATGAGCAGTTCTTC.

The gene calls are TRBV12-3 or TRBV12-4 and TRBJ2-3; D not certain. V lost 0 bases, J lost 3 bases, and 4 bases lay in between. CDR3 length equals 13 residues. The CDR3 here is CASSLARTDTQYF. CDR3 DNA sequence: TGTGCCAGCAGTTTAGCGCGGACAGATACGCAGTATTTT.

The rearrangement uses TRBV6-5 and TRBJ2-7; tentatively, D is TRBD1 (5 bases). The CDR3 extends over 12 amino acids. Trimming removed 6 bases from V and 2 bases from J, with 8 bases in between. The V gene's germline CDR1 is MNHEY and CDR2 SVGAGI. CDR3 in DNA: TGTGCCAGCAGCAAAGGGGCCTACGAGCAGTACTTC. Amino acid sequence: CASSKGAYEQYF.

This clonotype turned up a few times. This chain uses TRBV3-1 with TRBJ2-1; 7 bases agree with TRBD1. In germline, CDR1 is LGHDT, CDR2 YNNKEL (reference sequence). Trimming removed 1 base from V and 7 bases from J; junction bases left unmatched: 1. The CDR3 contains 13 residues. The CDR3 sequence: CASSQGQGNEQFF. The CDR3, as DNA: TGTGCCAGCAGCCAAGGACAGGGAAATGAGCAGTTCTTC.

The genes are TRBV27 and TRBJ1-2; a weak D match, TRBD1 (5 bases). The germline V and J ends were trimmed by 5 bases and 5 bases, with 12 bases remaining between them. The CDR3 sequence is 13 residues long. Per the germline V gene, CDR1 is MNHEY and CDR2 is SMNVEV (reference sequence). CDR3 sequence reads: CASSAGTAYGYTF. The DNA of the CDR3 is TGTGCCAGCAGTGCCGGGACGGCTTATGGCTACACCTTC.

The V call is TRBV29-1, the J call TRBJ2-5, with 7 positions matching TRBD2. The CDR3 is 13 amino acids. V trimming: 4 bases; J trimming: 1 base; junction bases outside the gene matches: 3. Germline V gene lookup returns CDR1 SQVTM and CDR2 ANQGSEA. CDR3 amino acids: CSVGLAAQETQYF. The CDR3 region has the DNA TGCAGCGTTGGGCTAGCGGCCCAAGAGACCCAGTACTTC.

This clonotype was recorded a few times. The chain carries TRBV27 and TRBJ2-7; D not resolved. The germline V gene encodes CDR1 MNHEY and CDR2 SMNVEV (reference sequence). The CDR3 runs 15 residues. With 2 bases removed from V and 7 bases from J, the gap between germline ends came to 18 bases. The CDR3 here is CASSLPATPLKEQYF. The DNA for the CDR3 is TGTGCCAGCAGTTTACCAGCCACACCATTAAAGGAGCAGTACTTC.

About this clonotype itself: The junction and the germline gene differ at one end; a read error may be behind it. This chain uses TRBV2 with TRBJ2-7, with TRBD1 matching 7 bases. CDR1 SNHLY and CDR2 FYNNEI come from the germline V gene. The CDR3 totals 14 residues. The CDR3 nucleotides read TGTGCCAGAAGTGAGGTGGGGCAGGGGGACGAGCAGTACTTC. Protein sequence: CARSEVGQGDEQYF.

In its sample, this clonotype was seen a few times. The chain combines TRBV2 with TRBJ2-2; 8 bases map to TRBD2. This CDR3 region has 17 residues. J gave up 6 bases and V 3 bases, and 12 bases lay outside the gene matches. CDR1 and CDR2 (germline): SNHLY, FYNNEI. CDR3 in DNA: TGTGCCAGCAGTGATGAACGGGGGGGCCACGGTCCCGGGGAGCTGTTTTTT. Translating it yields CASSDERGGHGPGELFF. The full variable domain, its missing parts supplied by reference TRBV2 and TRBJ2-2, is EPEVTQTPSHQVTQMGQEVILRCVPISNHLYFYWYRQILGQKVEFLVSFYNNEISEKSEIFDDQFSVERPDGSNFTLKIRSTKLEDSAMYFCASSDERGGHGPGELFFGEGSRLTVL.

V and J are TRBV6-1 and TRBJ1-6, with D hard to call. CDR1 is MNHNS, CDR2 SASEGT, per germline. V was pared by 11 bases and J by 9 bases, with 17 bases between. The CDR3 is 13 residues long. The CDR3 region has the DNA TGTGCCTCTAAAGAGGAGGGTGGTTCACCCCTCCACTTT. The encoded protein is CASKEEGGSPLHF.

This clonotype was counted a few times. CDR3: CASSEPGGHEQFF. CDR3 nucleotides: TGTGCCAGCAGTGAGCCGGGCGGGCATGAGCAGTTCTTC. V is TRBV2 and J is TRBJ2-1; D is perhaps TRBD2 (5 bases). The germline gives CDR1 SNHLY, CDR2 FYNNEI. V lost 3 bases to trimming and J lost 8 bases, with 11 bases between them. This CDR3 is built from 13 residues.

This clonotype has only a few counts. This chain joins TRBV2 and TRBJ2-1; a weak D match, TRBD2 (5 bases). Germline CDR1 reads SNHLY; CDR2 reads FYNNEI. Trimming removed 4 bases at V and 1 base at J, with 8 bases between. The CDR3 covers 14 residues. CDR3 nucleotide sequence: TGTGCCAGCAGTGGGACTCCTTCCTACAATGAGCAGTTCTTC. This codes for CASSGTPSYNEQFF. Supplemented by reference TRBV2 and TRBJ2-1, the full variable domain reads EPEVTQTPSHQVTQMGQEVILRCVPISNHLYFYWYRQILGQKVEFLVSFYNNEISEKSEIFDDQFSVERPDGSNFTLKIRSTKLEDSAMYFCASSGTPSYNEQFFGPGTRLTVL.

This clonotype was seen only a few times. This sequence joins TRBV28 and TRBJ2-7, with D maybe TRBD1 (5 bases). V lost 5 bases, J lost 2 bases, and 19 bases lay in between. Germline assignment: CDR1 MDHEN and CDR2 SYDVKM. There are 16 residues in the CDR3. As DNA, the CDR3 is TGTGCCAGCAGTCCCATGCGTCAGGGTACCCCCTACGAGCAGTACTTC. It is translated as CASSPMRQGTPYEQYF.

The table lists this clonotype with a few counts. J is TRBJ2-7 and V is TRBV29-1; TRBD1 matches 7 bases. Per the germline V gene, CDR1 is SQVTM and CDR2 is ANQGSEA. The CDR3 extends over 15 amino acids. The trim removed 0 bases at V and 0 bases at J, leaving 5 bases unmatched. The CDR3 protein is CSVEDNRGSSYEQYF. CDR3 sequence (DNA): TGCAGCGTTGAAGACAACAGGGGATCCTCCTACGAGCAGTACTTC.

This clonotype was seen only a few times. CDR3 loop: CATSRDRPGPDTQHF. In nucleotides, the CDR3 is TGTGCCACCAGCAGAGATCGACCAGGGCCAGATACGCAGCATTTT. The chain recombines TRBV15 with TRBJ2-3, with D perhaps TRBD1 (5 bases). The J call is in doubt because the DNA end fits TRBJ1-5 better. Germline values: CDR1 LNHNV, CDR2 YYDKDF (reference sequence). The length of the CDR3 is 15 residues.